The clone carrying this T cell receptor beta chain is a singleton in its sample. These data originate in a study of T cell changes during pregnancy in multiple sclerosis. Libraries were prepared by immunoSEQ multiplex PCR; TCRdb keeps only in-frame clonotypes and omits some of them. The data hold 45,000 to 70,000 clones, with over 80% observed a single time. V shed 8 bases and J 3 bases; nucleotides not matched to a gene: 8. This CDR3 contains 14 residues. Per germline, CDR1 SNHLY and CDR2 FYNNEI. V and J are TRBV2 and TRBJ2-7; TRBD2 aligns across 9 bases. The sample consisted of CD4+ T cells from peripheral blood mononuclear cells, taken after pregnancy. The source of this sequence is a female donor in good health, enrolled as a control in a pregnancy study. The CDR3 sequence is CASGRTSVRYEQYF. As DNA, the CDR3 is TGTGCCAGCGGGCGGACTAGCGTTCGCTACGAGCAGTACTTC.